This T cell receptor (beta chain) was found in a study of blood T cell repertoires in COVID-19. Background on the study: Sources were T cells, B-cell-depleted T cells, or PBMCs; the material itself was cDNA or gDNA.

Seattle's enrolled individuals joined amid active infection and were then monitored longitudinally. Sequencing used immunoSEQ multiplex PCR; TCRdb keeps in-frame clones, though not all of them. This table holds about 41,000 clones, about 83% found once. This clone was recorded a few times. Looked up from germline, CDR1 is LNHNV and CDR2 is YYDKDF (reference sequence). This CDR3 region has 15 residues. Trimming shortened V by 0 bases and J by 3 bases, and 9 bases separated the two germline ends. This clonotype was obtained from a man between 40 and 49 years old with COVID-19, enrolled during active disease. Sequencing used peripheral blood. J is TRBJ2-1 and V is TRBV15; no definite D call. The CDR3 reads CATSREAENYNEQFF. CDR3 nucleotides: TGTGCCACCAGCAGAGAGGCGGAGAACTACAATGAGCAGTTCTTC. The full variable domain, its missing parts supplied by reference TRBV15 and TRBJ2-1, is DAMVIQNPRYQVTQFGKPVTLSCSQTLNHNVMYWYQQKSSQAPKLLFHYYDKDFNNEADTPDNFQSRRPNTSFCFLDIRSPGLGDTAMYLCATSREAENYNEQFFGPGTRLTVL.